These T cell receptor beta chains were read from a single sample in a study of blood T cells in healthy people across ages. Each CDR3 protein gets one entry after TCRdb re-called the 5' RACE reads with MiXCR. Here the sample spans some 800,000 distinct CDR3 sequences, under 45% being singletons. Input material: blood. The origin of the receptors is a man in his sixties in good health. The CDR3 runs from the conserved cysteine through the conserved F or W. D genes are given only for firm matches. Where a row states a size, it is once, few, many or the class of an expanded clone; other rows omit it.

>TRBV11-3|.|TRBJ2-6|many
TGTGCCAGCAGCGCTCGGGACATCAACGTCCTGACTTTC
CASSARDINVLTF
>TRBV12-5|.|TRBJ1-4|.
TGTGCTAGTGGCGCTGAAGCTAGAGATGAAAAACTGTTTTTT
CASGAEARDEKLFF
>TRBV10-1|TRBD1|TRBJ2-5|medium-sized
TGCGCCAGCAGTGAAGGGACAGGGGGAGCAGAGACCCAGTACTTC
CASSEGTGGAETQYF
>TRBV3-1|.|TRBJ2-2|.
TGTGCCAGCAGCCAAACCCAGGGGGGAGGGAACACCGGGGAGCTGTTTTTT
CASSQTQGGGNTGELFF
>TRBV18|.|TRBJ2-1|.
TGTGCCAGCTCACCTGGGGGCCCGAGCACCTACAATGAGCAGTTCTTC
CASSPGGPSTYNEQFF
>TRBV20-1|.|TRBJ2-1|few
TGCAGTGCTCCCTACTTTGAAGGCAATGAGCAGTTCTTC
CSAPYFEGNEQFF
>TRBV15|TRBD1|TRBJ2-5|.
TGTGCCACCAGCAGAGGACAGGGGACGGGTGCTGAGCAGTACTTC
CATSRGQGTGAEQYF
>TRBV4-3|.|TRBJ1-5|.
TGCGCCAGCAGCCCGGCCGCAACTACCAATCAGCCCCAGCATTTT
CASSPAATTNQPQHF
>TRBV24-1|.|TRBJ2-7|.
TGTGCCACCAGTCCGACGACAGCTGGCTCCTACGAGCAGTACTTC
CATSPTTAGSYEQYF
>TRBV12-3/TRBV12-4|.|TRBJ1-2|few
TGTGCCAGCAGTGGTACATCCTATGGCTACACCTTC
CASSGTSYGYTF
>TRBV4-1|.|TRBJ2-3|many
TGCGCCAGCAGCCGCGGCTCCGATACGCAGTATTTT
CASSRGSDTQYF
>TRBV12-3/TRBV12-4|.|TRBJ1-5|.
TGTGCCAGCTCGGGCGGGTGGCTCTACAATCAGCCCCAGCATTTT
CASSGGWLYNQPQHF
>TRBV20-1|TRBD1|TRBJ1-6|many
TGCAGTGCTAGGGCCGGGACAGAGAATTCACCCCTCCACTTT
CSARAGTENSPLHF
>TRBV3-1|TRBD1|TRBJ2-7|.
TGTGCCAGCAGCCAACTTCGTTCGCGACAGGGGGTTTCGTACGAGCAGTACTTC
CASSQLRSRQGVSYEQYF
>TRBV7-2|.|TRBJ2-7|.
TGTGCCGGCAGCTGGGACATCTTCGGCGAGCAGTACTTC
CAGSWDIFGEQYF
>TRBV4-3|TRBD2|TRBJ2-1|many
TGCGCCAGCAGCCTCCTACTAGCGGGGGGCTACAATGAGCAGTTCTTC
CASSLLLAGGYNEQFF
>TRBV5-1|.|TRBJ1-1|few
TGCGCCAGCAGCTTATCGGCAGGGCAGACTGAAGCTTTCTTT
CASSLSAGQTEAFF
>TRBV20-1|TRBD1|TRBJ1-5|.
TGCAGTGCTAGAACGACAGGGAATAGCAATCAGCCCCAGCATTTT
CSARTTGNSNQPQHF
>TRBV20-1|.|TRBJ1-6|.
TGCAGTGCTCTGAGCTCCTATAATTCACCCCTCCACTTT
CSALSSYNSPLHF
>TRBV4-3|.|TRBJ1-6|.
TGCGCCAGCAGCCTCACACAGGGATCGGGTTCACCCCTCCACTTT
CASSLTQGSGSPLHF
>TRBV12-3/TRBV12-4|TRBD1|TRBJ2-7|.
TGTGCCAGCAGTTTTCCTCCGGGGACAGGGGATATCGACGAGCAGTACTTC
CASSFPPGTGDIDEQYF
>TRBV20-1|.|TRBJ1-6|.
TGCAGTGCTAGGGGGGGACGGGGGGAGAATAATTCACCCCTCCACTTT
CSARGGRGENNSPLHF
>TRBV10-3|TRBD1|TRBJ2-6|.
TGTGCCATCGGCCGGGACAGGGCTACTGGGACCAACGTCCTGACTTTC
CAIGRDRATGTNVLTF
>TRBV4-1|TRBD1|TRBJ2-5|.
TGCGCCAGCAGCCAAGCGCACCCGGGACAGGGGGCTGAAGAGACCCAGTACTTC
CASSQAHPGQGAEETQYF
>TRBV6-4|TRBD2|TRBJ2-7|.
TGTGCCAGCGCTAGGAGCGGGGGTTACAATGAGCAGTACTTC
CASARSGGYNEQYF
>TRBV20-1|.|TRBJ2-1|.
TGCAGTGCTAGAGAGATCCCCGGGGGCGGGGGTACCCATGAGCAGTTCTTC
CSAREIPGGGGTHEQFF
>TRBV5-1|TRBD1|TRBJ1-1|.
TGCGCCAGCAGCGCCAACCCCGGGACAGGACCTCCTGGCGTGAACACTGAAGCTTTCTTT
CASSANPGTGPPGVNTEAFF
>TRBV6-6|TRBD2|TRBJ2-2|.
TGTGCCAGCAGGAAGGGAGGGTCCGGGGAGCTGTTTTTT
CASRKGGSGELFF
>TRBV7-2|.|TRBJ2-2|.
TGTGCCAGCAGCCCTCGACAGGCGGGGAGCGGGGAGCTGTTTTTT
CASSPRQAGSGELFF
>TRBV7-3|TRBD1|TRBJ1-1|.
TGTGCCAGCAGCTTAACGCGACAGGGGGAAGCTTTCTTT
CASSLTRQGEAFF
>TRBV30|.|TRBJ1-6|few
TGTGCCTGGAGTGTTGGGGGTAATTCACCCCTCCACTTT
CAWSVGGNSPLHF
>TRBV4-3|TRBD1|TRBJ2-3|.
TGCGCCAGCAGCCAAGATGGTCGGGGACAGGGGGCGGATACGCAGTATTTT
CASSQDGRGQGADTQYF
>TRBV4-3|.|TRBJ2-1|.
TGCGCCAGCAGCCACCTGGGAGACAGGAATGTGAATGAGCAGTTCTTC
CASSHLGDRNVNEQFF
>TRBV3-1|TRBD1|TRBJ2-1|.
TGTGCCAGCAGTCCGGACAGGGGCGGATACAATGAGCAGTTCTTC
CASSPDRGGYNEQFF
>TRBV20-1|TRBD1|TRBJ1-2|few
TGCAGTGCTAGCACCGGGACAGGGATTTATGGCTACACCTTC
CSASTGTGIYGYTF
>TRBV4-1|.|TRBJ2-1|many
TGCGCCAGCAGCCAAGAGGGAGGTCGGCGCTACAATGAGCAGTTCTTC
CASSQEGGRRYNEQFF
>TRBV7-2|.|TRBJ2-1|.
TGTGCCAGCAGCCCCCAACAGGGCGGTGAGCAGTTCTTC
CASSPQQGGEQFF
>TRBV4-3|.|TRBJ1-6|.
TGCGCCAGCAGCCAAGAACATCGAAGAGCTATCTCCTATAATTCACCCCTCCACTTT
CASSQEHRRAISYNSPLHF
>TRBV6-4|.|TRBJ1-5|.
TGTGCCAGACAGGGACGGGGCAATCAGCCCCAGCATTTT
CARQGRGNQPQHF
>TRBV20-1|TRBD2|TRBJ2-7|.
TGCAGTGCTAGTGCGGGGGGAGCCTACGAGCAGTACTTC
CSASAGGAYEQYF
>TRBV25-1|.|TRBJ1-6|few
TGTGCCAGCAGTGAATTCGGGGAAGGTGATAATTCACCCCTCCACTTT
CASSEFGEGDNSPLHF
>TRBV6-2/TRBV6-3|.|TRBJ2-5|.
TGTGCCAGCGCCCTGTTCAATGAGCAGTACTTC
CASALFNEQYF
>TRBV28|.|TRBJ2-5|few
TGTGCCAGCACCCCGCCCGAAACGGGAGAGACCCAGTACTTC
CASTPPETGETQYF
>TRBV7-9|.|TRBJ2-7|.
TGTGCCAGCAGCCCAGCAGGGTACTCCTCCTACGAGCAGTACTTC
CASSPAGYSSYEQYF
>TRBV27|.|TRBJ1-6|once
TGTGCCAGCAGTTTTCGGGGGGGCTCACCCCCCCACTTT
CASSFRGGSPPHF
>TRBV12-3/TRBV12-4|.|TRBJ1-5|.
TGTGCCAGCAGTTCCACTTTCAATCAGCCCCAGCATTTT
CASSSTFNQPQHF
>TRBV12-3/TRBV12-4|TRBD1|TRBJ2-5|.
TGTGCCAGCAGTTCGCCCGGGACAGGGGATGAGACCCAGTACTTC
CASSSPGTGDETQYF
>TRBV24-1|.|TRBJ2-5|many
TGTGCCACCAGTGATTTGGGGGAGACCCAGTACTTC
CATSDLGETQYF
>TRBV30|.|TRBJ2-1|few
TGTGCCTGGAGTGACGGCGTGATCCCGTCCAATGAGCAGTTCTTC
CAWSDGVIPSNEQFF
>TRBV3-1|.|TRBJ2-1|few
TGTGCCAGCAGCCTAGACCATAGCTCCTACAATGAGCAGTTCTTC
CASSLDHSSYNEQFF